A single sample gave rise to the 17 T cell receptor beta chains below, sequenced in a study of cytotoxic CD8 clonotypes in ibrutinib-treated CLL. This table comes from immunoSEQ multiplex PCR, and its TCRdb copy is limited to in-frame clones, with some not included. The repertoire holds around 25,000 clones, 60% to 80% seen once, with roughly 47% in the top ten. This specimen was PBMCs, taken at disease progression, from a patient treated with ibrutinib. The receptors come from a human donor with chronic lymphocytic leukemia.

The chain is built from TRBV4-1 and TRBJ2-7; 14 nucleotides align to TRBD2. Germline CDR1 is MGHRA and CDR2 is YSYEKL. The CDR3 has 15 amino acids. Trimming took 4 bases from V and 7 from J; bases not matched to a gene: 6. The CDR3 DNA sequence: TGCGCCAGCAGCCTAGGGACTAGCGGGGGACGAGAGCAGTACTTC. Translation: CASSLGTSGGREQYF.

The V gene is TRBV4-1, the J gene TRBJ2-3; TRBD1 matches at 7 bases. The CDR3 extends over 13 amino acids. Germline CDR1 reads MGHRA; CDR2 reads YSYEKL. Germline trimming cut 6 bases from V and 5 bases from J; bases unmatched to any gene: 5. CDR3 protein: CASRHGTVDTQYF. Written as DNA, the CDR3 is TGCGCCAGCAGACACGGGACAGTAGATACGCAGTATTTT.

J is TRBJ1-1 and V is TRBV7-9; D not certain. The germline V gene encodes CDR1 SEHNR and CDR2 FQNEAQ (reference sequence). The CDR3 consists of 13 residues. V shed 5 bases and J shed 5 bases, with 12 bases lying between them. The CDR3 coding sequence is TGTGCCAGCAGCGCGAGGAGAAGGACTGAAGCTTTCTTT. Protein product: CASSARRRTEAFF.

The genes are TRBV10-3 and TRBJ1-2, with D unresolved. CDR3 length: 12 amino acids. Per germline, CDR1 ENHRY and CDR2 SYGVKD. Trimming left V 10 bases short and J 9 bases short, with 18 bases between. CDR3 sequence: CATRFGSDRYTF. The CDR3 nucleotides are TGTGCCACCAGGTTCGGATCCGATCGCTACACCTTC.

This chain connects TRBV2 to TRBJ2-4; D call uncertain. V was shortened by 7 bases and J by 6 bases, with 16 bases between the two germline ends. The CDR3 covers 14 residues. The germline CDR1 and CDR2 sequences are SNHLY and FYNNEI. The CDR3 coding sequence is TGTGCCAGCACTGTCGCCTCCCGTGGAAACATTCAGTACTTC. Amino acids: CASTVASRGNIQYF.

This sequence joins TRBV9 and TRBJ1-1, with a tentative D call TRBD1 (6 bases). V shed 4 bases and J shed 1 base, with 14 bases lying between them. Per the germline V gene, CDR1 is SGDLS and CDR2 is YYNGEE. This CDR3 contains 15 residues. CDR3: CASSHPGAANTEAFF. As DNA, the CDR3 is TGTGCCAGCAGCCACCCGGGGGCCGCGAACACTGAAGCTTTCTTT.

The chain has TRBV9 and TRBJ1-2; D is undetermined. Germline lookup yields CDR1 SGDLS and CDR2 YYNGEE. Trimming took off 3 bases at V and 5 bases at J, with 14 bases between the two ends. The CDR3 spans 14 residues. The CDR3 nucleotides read TGTGCCAGCAGCGGGGGAACCCCTCTTTATGGCTACACCTTC. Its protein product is CASSGGTPLYGYTF.

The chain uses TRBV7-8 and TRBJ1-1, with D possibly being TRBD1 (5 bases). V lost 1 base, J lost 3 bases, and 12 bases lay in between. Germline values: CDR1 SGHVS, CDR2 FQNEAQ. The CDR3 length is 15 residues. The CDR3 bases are TGTGCCAGCAGCTTAGAAGACGTGACAGACACTGAAGCTTTCTTT. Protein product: CASSLEDVTDTEAFF.

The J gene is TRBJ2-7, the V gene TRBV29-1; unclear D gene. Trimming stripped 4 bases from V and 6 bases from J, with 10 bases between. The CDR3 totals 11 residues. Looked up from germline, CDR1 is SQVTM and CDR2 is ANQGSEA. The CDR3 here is CSVVWDSEQYF. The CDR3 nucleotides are TGCAGCGTTGTTTGGGATTCCGAGCAGTACTTC.

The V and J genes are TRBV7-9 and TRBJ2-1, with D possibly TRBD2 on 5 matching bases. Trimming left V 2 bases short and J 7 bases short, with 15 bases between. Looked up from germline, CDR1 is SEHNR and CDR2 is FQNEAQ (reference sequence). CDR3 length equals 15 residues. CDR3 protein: CASSLPLGPRNEQFF. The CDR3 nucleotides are TGTGCCAGCAGCTTACCACTAGGGCCTCGGAATGAGCAGTTCTTC.

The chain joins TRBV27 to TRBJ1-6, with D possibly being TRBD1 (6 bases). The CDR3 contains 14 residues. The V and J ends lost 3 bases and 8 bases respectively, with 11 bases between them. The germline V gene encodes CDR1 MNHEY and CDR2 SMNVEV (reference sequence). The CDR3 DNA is TGTGCCAGCAGTTTTGGGCAGGGGCATTCACCCCTCCACTTT. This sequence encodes CASSFGQGHSPLHF.

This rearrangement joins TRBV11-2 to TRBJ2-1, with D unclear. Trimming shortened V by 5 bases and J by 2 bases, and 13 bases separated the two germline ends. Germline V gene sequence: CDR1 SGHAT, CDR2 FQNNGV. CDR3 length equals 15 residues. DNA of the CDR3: TGTGCCAGCAGCCCACGGACCCCACCCTACAATGAGCAGTTCTTC. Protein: CASSPRTPPYNEQFF. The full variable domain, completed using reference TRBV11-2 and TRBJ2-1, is EAGVAQSPRYKIIEKRQSVAFWCNPISGHATLYWYQQILGQGPKLLIQFQNNGVVDDSQLPKDRFSAERLKGVDSTLKIQPAKLEDSAVYLCASSPRTPPYNEQFFGPGTRLTVL.

CDR3 sequence (DNA): TGTGCCAGCAGCTTGATAGGGGAGTTAAGGGATCAGCCCCAGCATTTT. Protein sequence: CASSLIGELRDQPQHF. J is TRBJ1-5 and V is TRBV5-6, with D possibly being TRBD1 (5 bases). The V end was cut by 1 base, the J end by 5 bases, with 16 bases between. The CDR3 runs 16 residues. CDR1 and CDR2 (germline): SGHDT, YYEEEE.

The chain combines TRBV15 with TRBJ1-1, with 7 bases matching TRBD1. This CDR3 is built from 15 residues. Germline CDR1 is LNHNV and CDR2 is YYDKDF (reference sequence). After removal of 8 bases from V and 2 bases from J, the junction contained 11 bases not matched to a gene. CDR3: CATSERQGGNTEAFF. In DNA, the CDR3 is TGTGCCACCTCCGAGAGACAGGGTGGAAACACTGAAGCTTTCTTT.

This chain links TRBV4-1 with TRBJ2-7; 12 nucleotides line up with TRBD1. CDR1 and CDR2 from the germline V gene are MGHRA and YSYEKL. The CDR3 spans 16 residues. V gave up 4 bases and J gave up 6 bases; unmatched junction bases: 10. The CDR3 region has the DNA TGCGCCAGCAGCCGTTCACCGGGACAGGGGGCCGGCGAGCAGTACTTC. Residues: CASSRSPGQGAGEQYF.

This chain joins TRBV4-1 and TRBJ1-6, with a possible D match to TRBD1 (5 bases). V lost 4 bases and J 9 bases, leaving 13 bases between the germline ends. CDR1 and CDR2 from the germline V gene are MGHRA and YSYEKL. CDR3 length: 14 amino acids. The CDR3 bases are TGCGCCAGCAGCCGGGGGGGTTCTGGTTCACCCCTCCACTTT. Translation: CASSRGGSGSPLHF.

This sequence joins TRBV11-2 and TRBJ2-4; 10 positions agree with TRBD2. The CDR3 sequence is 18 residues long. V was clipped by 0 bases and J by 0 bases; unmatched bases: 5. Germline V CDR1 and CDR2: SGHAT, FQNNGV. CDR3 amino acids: CASSLEAGGPLAKNIQYF. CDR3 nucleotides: TGTGCCAGCAGCTTAGAAGCGGGGGGGCCTCTAGCCAAAAACATTCAGTACTTC.